The present TCR beta chain was sequenced within a study of blood T cells in healthy people across ages. Overall study results and limits: TCR beta diversity per million T cells fell roughly linearly with age.

V dropped 4 bases and J dropped 6; count of bases not matched to a gene: 16. CDR3 length: 18 residues. Germline V gene sequence: CDR1 MGHRA, CDR2 YSYEKL. As for this clonotype: Its antigen is not identified.

Caucasian individuals from Russia who were healthy and aged about 6 to 95 acted as donors. Next came a second PCR, run for roughly 6 to 11 cycles, which used a sample-barcoded 5' primer along with a J-beta primer mix. Every cDNA was tagged by a template-switch adaptor with 12 random nucleotides. TCRdb called the 5' RACE reads again in MiXCR, with one record for every CDR3 protein. The data contain a few hundred thousand distinct CDR3 sequences, approximately 30% of them seen just once; the ten biggest clones take up about 18%. What was sequenced was blood. The clonotype was recovered from a woman in her 70s in good health. This rearrangement joins TRBV4-1 to TRBJ2-3, with 10 bases fitting TRBD1. CDR3 nucleotides: TGCGCCAGCAGCCTATTATCCGGGACAGGGGTTACCGGGGATACGCAGTATTTT. Translation: CASSLLSGTGVTGDTQYF.